This passage covers 22 T cell receptor beta chains from one sample sequenced in a study of cytomegalovirus exposure and HLA in healthy donors. With 60 Vbeta and 13 Jbeta primers, the PCR was carried out. TCRdb's copy holds only in-frame clones and misses some; the assay was immunoSEQ multiplex PCR. The data contain around 91,000 clones, 78% of them seen just once; the ten biggest clones take up around 4%. The specimen was PBMCs. The receptors here all came from a male donor in good health and CMV-seropositive.

The chain carries TRBV13 and TRBJ2-4, with a possible D match to TRBD1 (6 bases). Germline-derived CDR1 and CDR2 are PRHDT and FYEKMQ (reference sequence). V lost 0 bases and J lost 5, with 14 bases in between. The CDR3 consists of 16 residues. The CDR3 reads CASSLGWGQGENIQYF. CDR3 in DNA: TGTGCCAGCAGCTTAGGGTGGGGGCAGGGCGAAAACATTCAGTACTTC.

The chain links TRBV14 to TRBJ1-2; no definite D call. The length of the CDR3 is 14 residues. V lost 0 bases and J lost 0, with 5 bases in between. Per germline, CDR1 SGHDN and CDR2 FVKESK. The CDR3 DNA reads as TGTGCCAGCAGCCAAGATAGAGCTAACTATGGCTACACCTTC. Amino acids: CASSQDRANYGYTF.

The chain links TRBV15 to TRBJ2-7, with D hard to call. The CDR3 spans 15 residues. CDR1 is LNHNV and CDR2 is YYDKDF in the germline V gene (reference sequence). Trimming removed 5 bases at V and 3 bases at J, with 17 bases between. The CDR3 reads CATSEDSQYFYEQYF. For the CDR3, the DNA is TGTGCCACCAGCGAAGACTCGCAGTACTTCTACGAGCAGTACTTC. Variable domain in full (rest from reference TRBV15 and TRBJ2-7): DAMVIQNPRYQVTQFGKPVTLSCSQTLNHNVMYWYQQKSSQAPKLLFHYYDKDFNNEADTPDNFQSRRPNTSFCFLDIRSPGLGDTAMYLCATSEDSQYFYEQYFGPGTRLTVT.

The chain recombines TRBV14 with TRBJ2-3; D gene unclear. CDR1 SGHDN and CDR2 FVKESK come from the germline V gene. The V end lost 4 bases, the J end lost 4 bases, and 12 bases lay between the germline ends. The CDR3 runs to 14 residues. The CDR3 DNA sequence: TGTGCCAGCAGCCCCGAACAGTTTGCAGATACGCAGTATTTT. The encoded protein is CASSPEQFADTQYF. Full variable domain (remainder filled in from reference TRBV14 and TRBJ2-3): EAGVTQFPSHSVIEKGQTVTLRCDPISGHDNLYWYRRVMGKEIKFLLHFVKESKQDESGMPNNRFLAERTGGTYSTLKVQPAELEDSGVYFCASSPEQFADTQYFGPGTRLTVL.

This chain joins TRBV6-5 and TRBJ1-6; a weak D match, TRBD1 (5 bases). The V end was cut by 7 bases, the J end by 10 bases, with 17 bases between. CDR3 length: 14 residues. Germline V gene sequence: CDR1 MNHEY, CDR2 SVGAGI. In nucleotides, the CDR3 is TGTGCCAGCAAAAACCCGGGGGAGAGGTCACCCCTCCACTTT. Encoded protein: CASKNPGERSPLHF.

This clone was picked up one time. The gene calls are TRBV2 and TRBJ2-2; TRBD2 agrees at 7 bases. In germline, CDR1 is SNHLY, CDR2 FYNNEI. The length of the CDR3 is 14 residues. The trim removed 8 bases at V and 1 base at J, leaving 4 bases unmatched. The CDR3 nucleotides read TGTGCCAGCCGAGCGGGGATGAACACCGGGGAGCTGTTTTTT. Amino acids: CASRAGMNTGELFF.

This clone was found a few times. The rearrangement joins TRBV28 to TRBJ2-3; TRBD2 is a possible D gene (5 bases). The CDR3 length is 15 residues. V was pared by 1 base and J by 0 bases, with 8 bases between. CDR1 and CDR2 (germline): MDHEN, SYDVKM. DNA for the CDR3: TGTGCCAGCAGTTTATTCGGGGTTAGCACAGATACGCAGTATTTT. It specifies CASSLFGVSTDTQYF.

This clone was detected only once. The chain carries TRBV6-6 and TRBJ1-5; D may be TRBD1 (6 bases). CDR1 is MNHNY and CDR2 is SVGAGI in the germline V gene (reference sequence). Trimming pared 2 bases from V and 10 bases from J, leaving 18 bases between. This CDR3 comprises 15 residues. The CDR3 loop is CASSYKGGGGDPQHF. The CDR3 DNA follows: TGTGCCAGCAGTTACAAGGGGGGCGGGGGGGATCCCCAGCATTTT.

The genes are TRBV5-6 and TRBJ2-7, with a tentative D call TRBD1 (6 bases). The CDR3 is made up of 16 amino acids. The V end was cut by 6 bases, the J end by 5 bases, with 24 bases between. CDR1 is SGHDT and CDR2 is YYEEEE in the germline V gene. The DNA of the CDR3 is TGTGCCAGCAATTCCAGGGGCGCGGGCACTACGAACGAGCAGTACTTC. It encodes CASNSRGAGTTNEQYF.

This clone was seen a single time. V gene TRBV4-1 combines with J gene TRBJ2-2; 12 bases are shared with TRBD2. Germline lookup yields CDR1 MGHRA and CDR2 YSYEKL. The CDR3 is made up of 18 amino acids. The ends lost 1 base at V and 1 base at J; junction bases unmatched: 4. The CDR3 is CASSQAGLAGRNTGELFF. The CDR3, as DNA: TGCGCCAGCAGCCAAGCCGGACTAGCGGGACGGAACACCGGGGAGCTGTTTTTT.

This chain joins TRBV27 and TRBJ2-7; 7 bases map to TRBD2. This CDR3 region has 15 residues. Per germline, CDR1 MNHEY and CDR2 SMNVEV (reference sequence). V was pared by 0 bases and J by 1 base, with 3 bases of the junction left unmatched. CDR3 coding DNA: TGTGCCAGCAGTTTATCGAGCGGGACGTCCTACGAGCAGTACTTC. Its protein product is CASSLSSGTSYEQYF.

The rearrangement uses TRBV6-1 and TRBJ2-1; TRBD2 aligns across 10 bases. Looked up from germline, CDR1 is MNHNS and CDR2 is SASEGT. This CDR3 region has 17 residues. Trimming removed 4 bases from V and 0 bases from J; junction bases left unmatched: 6. CDR3 DNA: TGTGCCAGCAGTGCCACCGGGACTAGCGACTCCTACAATGAGCAGTTCTTC. It translates to CASSATGTSDSYNEQFF.

Here the CDR3 reads CASSFSRATYEQYF. The CDR3, as DNA: TGTGCCAGCAGTTTTTCGAGGGCTACGTACGAGCAGTACTTC. The chain joins TRBV28 to TRBJ2-7, with D possibly being TRBD2 (5 bases). The V gene lost 3 bases and the J gene lost 4 bases, with 13 bases spanning the gap. CDR1 is MDHEN and CDR2 is SYDVKM in the germline V gene. The CDR3 length is 14 residues.

The genes are TRBV2 and TRBJ1-2; perhaps TRBD1 as D (5 bases). Germline values: CDR1 SNHLY, CDR2 FYNNEI. Trimming took off 6 bases at V and 2 bases at J, with 10 bases between the two ends. This CDR3 region has 13 residues. CDR3 amino acids: CASRRDGNYGYTF. In DNA form, the CDR3 reads TGTGCCAGCAGGCGGGACGGCAACTATGGCTACACCTTC. Filled out from reference TRBV2 and TRBJ1-2, the complete variable domain reads EPEVTQTPSHQVTQMGQEVILRCVPISNHLYFYWYRQILGQKVEFLVSFYNNEISEKSEIFDDQFSVERPDGSNFTLKIRSTKLEDSAMYFCASRRDGNYGYTFGSGTRLTVV.

This chain uses TRBV6-1 with TRBJ2-7, with TRBD1 matching 10 bases. Germline V gives CDR1 MNHNS, CDR2 SASEGT. V was pared by 2 bases and J by 2 bases, with 3 bases of the junction left unmatched. This CDR3 region has 15 residues. CDR3 nucleotide sequence: TGTGCCAGCAGTGAAAGGGGACAGGGGCCCTACGAGCAGTACTTC. Its protein is CASSERGQGPYEQYF.

This clone was observed a few times. The V gene is TRBV28, the J gene TRBJ1-1, with TRBD1 matching 8 bases. Per germline, CDR1 MDHEN and CDR2 SYDVKM. V shed 5 bases, J shed 0 bases, and the junction held 2 bases outside the gene matches. CDR3 length: 14 amino acids. CDR3 in amino acids: CASSKDRVNTEAFF. CDR3 DNA sequence: TGTGCCAGCAGTAAGGACAGGGTGAACACTGAAGCTTTCTTT. Full variable domain (remainder filled in from reference TRBV28 and TRBJ1-1): DVKVTQSSRYLVKRTGEKVFLECVQDMDHENMFWYRQDPGLGLRLIYFSYDVKMKEKGDIPEGYSVSREKKERFSLILESASTNQTSMYLCASSKDRVNTEAFFGQGTRLTVV.

J is TRBJ2-7 and V is TRBV11-1; TRBD2 matches 7 bases. Germline V lookup: CDR1 SGHAT, CDR2 FQDESV (reference sequence). J lost 7 bases, V lost 2 bases, and 8 bases had no gene match. There are 14 residues in the CDR3. The CDR3 spells CASSLIAGVGEQYF. The CDR3 nucleotides read TGTGCCAGCAGCTTAATCGCGGGAGTAGGTGAGCAGTACTTC.

This clone was observed a single time. The V gene is TRBV15, the J gene TRBJ1-1; no reliable D call. Per the germline V gene, CDR1 is LNHNV and CDR2 is YYDKDF (reference sequence). V was pared by 0 bases and J by 7 bases, with 12 bases between. This CDR3 contains 14 residues. CDR3 DNA sequence: TGTGCCACCAGCAGAGAGGGCAGGCCCCATGAAGCTTTCTTT. This sequence encodes CATSREGRPHEAFF. The whole variable domain, remainder taken from reference TRBV15 and TRBJ1-1, is DAMVIQNPRYQVTQFGKPVTLSCSQTLNHNVMYWYQQKSSQAPKLLFHYYDKDFNNEADTPDNFQSRRPNTSFCFLDIRSPGLGDTAMYLCATSREGRPHEAFFGQGTRLTVV.

V gene TRBV9 combines with J gene TRBJ1-2, with D possibly TRBD1 on 5 matching bases. Germline-derived CDR1 and CDR2 are SGDLS and YYNGEE. The CDR3 consists of 13 residues. Trimming took off 1 base at V and 6 bases at J, with 10 bases between the two ends. The CDR3 nucleotides are TGTGCCAGCAGCGTATCCCCGGGGGATGGCTACACCTTC. Its protein product is CASSVSPGDGYTF.

This clone has just one count. This chain links TRBV28 with TRBJ2-5, with 8 positions matching TRBD2. The V gene's germline CDR1 is MDHEN and CDR2 SYDVKM. Unmatched junction bases numbered 4, after V lost 6 bases and J lost 4 bases. CDR3 length: 13 residues. The CDR3 DNA reads TGTGCCAGCAGGAGCGGGGGTCGAGAGACCCAGTACTTC. Translated: CASRSGGRETQYF.

The chain couples TRBV5-1 to TRBJ1-2, with D possibly TRBD1 on 5 matching bases. The germline V gene encodes CDR1 SGHRS and CDR2 YFSETQ. The CDR3 runs 14 residues. The V end was cut by 0 bases, the J end by 7 bases, with 13 bases between. The CDR3 coding sequence is TGCGCCAGCAGCTTGGATTTGACAGCGCGTGGCTACACCTTC. Translated: CASSLDLTARGYTF. The whole variable domain, remainder taken from reference TRBV5-1 and TRBJ1-2, is KAGVTQTPRYLIKTRGQQVTLSCSPISGHRSVSWYQQTPGQGLQFLFEYFSETQRNKGNFPGRFSGRQFSNSRSEMNVSTLELGDSALYLCASSLDLTARGYTFGSGTRLTVV.

The rearrangement uses TRBV27 and TRBJ2-7; D perhaps matches TRBD1 (6 bases). Trimming shortened V by 6 bases and J by 1 base, and 10 bases separated the two germline ends. The V gene's germline CDR1 is MNHEY and CDR2 SMNVEV (reference sequence). CDR3 size: 13 residues. The CDR3 DNA reads TGTGCCAGCAGCAAGGGGACATCCTACGAGCAGTACTTC. It specifies CASSKGTSYEQYF.